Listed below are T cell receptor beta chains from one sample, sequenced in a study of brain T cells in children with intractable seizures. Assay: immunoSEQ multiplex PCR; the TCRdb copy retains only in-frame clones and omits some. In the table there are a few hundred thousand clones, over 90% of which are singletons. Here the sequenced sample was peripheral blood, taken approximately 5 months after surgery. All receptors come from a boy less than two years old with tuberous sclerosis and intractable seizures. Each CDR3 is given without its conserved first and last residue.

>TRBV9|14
ASSPRSGDPYNEQF
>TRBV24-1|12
ASGSGRDTGELF
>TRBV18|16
ASSPPTSGGPSYNEQF
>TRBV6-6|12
ASSQTGANQPQH
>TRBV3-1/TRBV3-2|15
ASSQELIGQSTDTQY
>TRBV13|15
ASKLPGGASLNTEAF
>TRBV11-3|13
ASSPQPGTGREQY
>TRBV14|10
ASSEITDTQY
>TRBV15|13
ATSRYLLGAYEQY
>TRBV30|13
AWSAPRDYLHEQF
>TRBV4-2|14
ASSQDQGFVGFEQF
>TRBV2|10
ASRAGGNTIY
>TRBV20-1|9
VGGAGNEQF
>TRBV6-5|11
AAGGTGIYEQY
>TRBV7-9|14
ASSWILAGPPDTQY
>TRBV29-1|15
SATDVRGGRTYNEQF
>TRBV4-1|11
ASSQVPGYEQY
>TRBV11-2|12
ASRARSGAYEQY
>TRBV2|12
ASRLAGHQETQY
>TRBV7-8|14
ASNPFPGVIYEKLF
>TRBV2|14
ASTGYGGATKNIQY
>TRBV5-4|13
ASSLGGSWGDTQY
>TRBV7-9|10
ASYGYTGELF
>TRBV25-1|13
ASSDPERGQNGYT
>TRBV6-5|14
ASSYSGTGGNSPLH
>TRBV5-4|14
ASSLAKRQGLNEQF
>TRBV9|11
ASSWDGNTEAF
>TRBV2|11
ASSSAGWETQY
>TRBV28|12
ASSRAGVGNTIY
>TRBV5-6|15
ASSFLFPDRVNTEAF
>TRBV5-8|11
ATEQGYSYEQY
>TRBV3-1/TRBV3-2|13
ASSGDWLPYNEQF
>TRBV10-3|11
AINQRSQETQY
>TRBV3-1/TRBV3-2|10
ASSHGGGELF
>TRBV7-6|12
ASSPNPATGELF
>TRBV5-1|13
ASTTQQTGGSGYT
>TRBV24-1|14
ATSDSSFRGTGELF
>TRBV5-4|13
ASKAGGQGIYEQF
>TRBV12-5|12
ASGPGQRLYGYT
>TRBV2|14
ASSEPGEGVTGELF
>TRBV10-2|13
ASIRLAGDSYEQY
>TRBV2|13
ASSGGYLRRVEAF
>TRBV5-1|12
ASSLARRNTEAF
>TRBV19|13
ASSNDRWGTDTQY
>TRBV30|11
AWSLTSSHEQY
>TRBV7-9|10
ASSFEEYEQY
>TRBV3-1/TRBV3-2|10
ASSQDNQPQH
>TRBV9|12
ASSAQGTNTEAF
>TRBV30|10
AWSVGLYGYT
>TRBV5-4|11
ASSAGGVTPLH
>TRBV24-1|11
ATSTGLNTEAF
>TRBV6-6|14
ASSWRRGDSIETQY
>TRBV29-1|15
SVDSGVANIGYNEQF
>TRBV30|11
ACPGTGQSEQY
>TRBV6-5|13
ASSPRGGGNEKLF
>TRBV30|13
AWSSGPGAQETQY
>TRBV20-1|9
SVWRSNEQF
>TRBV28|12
ASSIRGRNYGYT
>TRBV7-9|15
ASSLEMADDSNQPQH
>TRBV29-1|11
SVDLGRLYGYT